Listed here are 2 T cell receptor beta chains from one sample, sequenced in a study of T cells in women clearing cervical HPV infection. Sequencing was performed with immunoSEQ multiplex PCR; in TCRdb, only in-frame clones are kept and a portion is missing. The sample has some 23,000 clones, and its top ten clones hold approximately 2.6%. The sample comprised blood buffy coat. The receptor set was obtained from a woman between 18 and 70 years old with a cervical HPV16 infection that either progressed to CIN3+ or cleared (not recorded which).

A word on this clone: The read ends 3 residues before the CDR3 terminus; that terminus is restored from the germline J gene. This chain links TRBV11-2 with TRBJ1-1; D gene uncertain. This CDR3 region has 13 residues. CDR1 SGHAT and CDR2 FQNNGV come from the germline V gene. V was clipped by 5 bases and J by 4 bases, with 11 bases between them. The CDR3 sequence is CASSNLRGTEAFF. Incomplete CDR3 DNA: TGTGCCAGCAGCAACTTACGGGGCACTGAA.

A note on this clone: From the germline J gene comes the end of the CDR3, since the read stops 3 residues before it. The V gene is TRBV6-2 or TRBV6-3, the J gene TRBJ1-5; weak D call: TRBD1 (5 bases). Trimming removed 2 bases at V and 0 bases at J, with 11 bases between. CDR1 is MNHEY and CDR2 is SVGEGT in the germline V gene. This CDR3 region has 16 residues. The CDR3 is CASSYLGGSSNQPQHF. CDR3 bases read: TGTGCCAGCAGTTACCTGGGGGGATCTAGCAATCAGCCC.